This TCR beta chain is drawn from a study of tissue T cells after allogeneic stem cell transplantation (dated 2022 in TCRdb). A note on the overall study: Over an approximately three-year period, roughly 7 adult allo-HCT recipients who had steroid-refractory GVHD were prospectively enrolled in a research-autopsy study. All GVHD patients received grafts from donors, several unmodified and three CD34-selected to deplete T cells. All GVHD patients had gastrointestinal GVHD and received several lines of GVHD-directed therapy; roughly 5 also had skin involvement. For viably preserved blood and marrow, CD3+ T cells were flow-sorted when cell numbers allowed, whereas DNA was extracted directly from smaller samples. Using research autopsies of patients with and without GVHD, plus mouse models of GVHD, the study profiled TCR beta repertoires across many tissues. The human arm was a prospective observational study without blinding or randomization. The paper as a whole reports these results and caveats: A small and clinically heterogeneous patient cohort was studied, and sampling depth was acknowledged as a limitation. Which tissue TCRs were alloreactive or antigen-specific was not determined in the study, and some clones might have been persisting host cells. Only a few T cell clones appeared in more than one patient, yet motif-based clustering showed tissue-specific repertoire signatures that were shared between patients. Within patients, how anatomically similar the tissues were was a key factor in shaping TCR repertoire composition, regardless of disease or transplant status. In both patients and mice, T cells from blood and spleen covered only a limited part of the TCR repertoire found in tissues.

About this clone: The clone's antigen remains unknown. Base-call qualities are not available, and no considerably larger clone is one nucleotide away.

Explained via the paper, the time point label denotes: recipient (host-origin) PBMCs collected before allo-HCT. The CDR3 measures 16 amino acids from cysteine to phenylalanine. Left in the record is the CDR3 DNA by itself, 48 bases read in frame from the first base. Sequences SGDLS (CDR1) and YYNGEE (CDR2) are obtained from the germline V gene. V and J are truncated by 0 bases and 4 bases respectively, leaving an intervening sequence of 16 bases. The library was built by means of the immunoSEQ multiplex PCR assay. TCRbeta CDR3 sequencing was performed at survey depth by Adaptive Biotechnologies, and CDR3 sequences, V/J genes, productive frequency and template counts were reported. Amplification of TCR beta CDR3 regions was performed from genomic DNA rather than from RNA. In the paper's pipeline: Jensen-Shannon divergence was used to quantify pairwise repertoire overlap between tissues, with a value of 1 indicating complete divergence and a value of 0 indicating identical repertoires. Tissues were clustered by single-linkage agglomerative hierarchical clustering of pairwise JSD values and displayed as dendrograms. All patient samples were analyzed with GLIPH2 using simulation_depth 1000, kmer_min_depth 3 and cdr3_length_cutoff 8, and only groups containing more than two unique CDR3s were kept. A standardized tissue-overlap score was calculated by extrapolating Jaccard GLIPH-group overlap across patients to a standard repertoire size of 1000 clones. To look at how diversity was associated with clinical or experimental variables, linear mixed-effect models were used, with tissue treated as a fixed effect and individual treated as a random effect. TCRdb obtained this table from immuneACCESS and retained in-frame rearrangements with V and J assigned. These tables miss some clones; where compared with another copy, unresolved V genes account for less than half of the shortfall, and the remainder is unexplained. The V and J calls and the clone size are those of that table, but D and trimming were determined from the DNA. The sample table lists just over 25,000 clones, about 90% of them with a count of one. About 2% of the sample is held by the ten biggest clonotypes.

This TCR was recovered from a male donor at least 60 years old who later had graft-versus-host disease after an allogeneic stem cell transplant. This specimen was blood, taken before transplantation. The chain joins TRBV9 to TRBJ2-5, with the D gene uncertain. The CDR3 protein is CASSVGPGNPGETQYF. The DNA reads as follows: TGTGCCAGCAGCGTAGGACCTGGGAACCCGGGAGAGACCCAGTACTTC.